The sequence of this T cell receptor (beta chain) was determined in a study of blood T cell repertoires in COVID-19 (dated by TCRdb to about 2020). About the investigation overall: Samples from collaborators originated in the United States, Italy and Spain and spanned both the acute and convalescent phases of COVID-19. The material from the prospective study consisted of cDNA or gDNA derived from T cells, B-cell-depleted T cells, or PBMCs. Subjects who had been exposed to COVID-19, were actively infected with it, or had recovered from it provided the deeply sampled blood TCRbeta repertoires that made up the dataset. The repertoires were made available in a free public database intended to serve as a resource for research on the immune response to SARS-CoV-2. Samples came from the ongoing ImmuneRACE study (first 160 participants) plus 1,254 subjects from 6 global collaborators. A de-identified subject ID, COVID-19 status, age in years and sex were almost always included in the sample metadata. HLA class I and class II types, where available, came from metadata supplied by the sample provider rather than from assay-based typing.

The research as a whole found: Clinical and demographic metadata were provided uncurated, with the amount varying by source and participant.

The collaborating institutions used their own protocols to collect whole blood in K2EDTA tubes. For TCRbeta analysis, collaborator samples were shipped as frozen whole blood, as isolated PBMCs, or as DNA extracted from either sample type. About this clone: Its antigen is not yet known. Base qualities are not recorded, but no much larger clone differs from it by a single base.

TCRbeta CDR3 regions were amplified from genomic DNA using the immunoSEQ Assay, a bias-controlled multiplex PCR. The paper's processing steps were these. Nucleated cell counts per sample were estimated from amplification of reference gene primers within the assay. To quantify the absolute abundance of each unique TCRbeta CDR3 rearrangement, sequence reads were collapsed and filtered. For each sample, productive Simpson clonality was calculated as the square root of Simpson's diversity index over productive rearrangements. TCRdb retrieved this table from immuneACCESS and kept in-frame rearrangements only. Not all clones are present; in checked studies, unresolved V genes account for under half, and no reason is known for the remainder. V, J and clone size are those of that table, while D and trimming were read from the DNA. The sample yields about 270,000 clones; roughly 86% were counted once. The top ten hold about 8.6% of the sample.

The CDR3 numbers 13 residues from cysteine through phenylalanine. Only the CDR3 DNA is retained, 39 bases long and in frame from the first base. Deletion took 7 bases off V and 1 base off J, with a span of 10 bases between the germline ends. Per the germline V gene, MNHEY is the CDR1 and SVGAGI is the CDR2. The chain is encoded by TRBV6-5 joined to TRBJ1-1; the D gene is perhaps TRBD1, on 5 matching bases. This clonotype was sampled from a man aged 35-49 years with active or convalescent COVID-19. Input material: peripheral blood. At the DNA level, the sequence is TGTGCCAGCACTCTCGACAGGAACACTGAAGCTTTCTTT. Translation gives CASTLDRNTEAFF.